A single T cell receptor (beta chain) is shown here with its context. Its antigen is as yet unknown. Sampling of blood occurred at baseline, cycle 4 day 1, and cycle 7 day 1. These data belong to a study of OX40 agonist ivuxolimab in advanced cancers. Whole-study findings and limits: People who partly responded at 0.1-3.0 mg/kg had some of the least clonal expansion seen. At doses 0.1 to 3.0 mg/kg, CD4+ and CD8+ clones expanded.

Repertoires were generated with immunoSEQ multiplex PCR, while TCRdb's copy carries only in-frame clones and drops some. Of some 74,000 clones listed, roughly 94% are singletons. The CDR3 totals 17 residues. Germline assignment: CDR1 LGHNA and CDR2 YSLEER. V gave up 0 bases and J gave up 1 base; unmatched junction bases: 8. This TCR derives from an adult with an advanced solid tumor such as melanoma, head and neck, liver or kidney cancer. The chain joins TRBV4-3 to TRBJ1-1; 7 positions agree with TRBD1. The material sequenced was CD4+ or CD8+ T cells sorted from blood, taken in a trial of the OX40 agonist ivuxolimab. The DNA of the CDR3 is TGCGCCAGCAGCCAAGATTTGAGGGGGCGGACGAACACTGAAGCTTTCTTT. Protein product: CASSQDLRGRTNTEAFF.